The 14 T cell receptor beta chains below all came from one sample that was sequenced in a study of technical replicates of blood from a few donors. Profiling relied on immunoSEQ multiplex PCR, and the TCRdb table lists in-frame clones only, not all of them. This table holds about 62,000 clones, 87% found once. What was sequenced was PBMCs. Receptors were obtained from a human donor in good health. Some clones in this sample may be carry-over from other donors' samples.

The chain carries TRBV6-8 and TRBJ2-1; 13 nucleotides align to TRBD2. The germline V gene has CDR1 MNHGY and CDR2 SAAAGT. CDR3 size: 13 residues. The CDR3 spells CAGGLAGYNEQFF. CDR3 nucleotide sequence: TGTGCAGGGGGACTAGCGGGGTACAATGAGCAGTTCTTC.

The chain is built from TRBV6-5 and TRBJ2-5, with TRBD2 matching 8 bases. Per the germline V gene, CDR1 is MNHEY and CDR2 is SVGAGI. V was clipped by 3 bases and J by 4 bases; unmatched bases: 10. The CDR3 contains 16 residues. The CDR3 is CASSYGTSGEVETQYF. The DNA of the CDR3 is TGTGCCAGCAGTTATGGGACTAGTGGGGAGGTAGAGACCCAGTACTTC.

The chain links TRBV7-2 to TRBJ2-7; 7 bases align to TRBD2. The CDR3 is 14 amino acids. Germline loops: CDR1 SGHTA, CDR2 FQGNSA. The V and J ends lost 3 bases and 2 bases, in that order; junction bases with no gene match: 4. The CDR3 spells CASSFGRNPYEQYF. The CDR3 coding sequence is TGTGCCAGCAGCTTCGGGAGGAATCCCTACGAGCAGTACTTC.

The table lists this clone with a count of one. The chain recombines TRBV7-2 with TRBJ2-5; TRBD2 might be the D (7 bases). The CDR3 loop spans 13 amino acids. The ends were cut back, 5 bases at V and 2 bases at J, with 9 bases in the middle. Germline loops: CDR1 SGHTA, CDR2 FQGNSA. The CDR3 DNA reads TGTGCCAGCAGCGAGGGGGGGCAAGAGACCCAGTACTTC. The encoded protein is CASSEGGQETQYF.

The V call is TRBV7-8, the J call TRBJ2-5; 10 bases are shared with TRBD2. This CDR3 is 16 amino acids long. Germline assignment: CDR1 SGHVS and CDR2 FQNEAQ. J was trimmed by 4 bases and V by 7 bases; bases with no gene match: 12. Here the CDR3 reads CASTQRGGFSGETQYF. The CDR3 DNA reads TGTGCCAGCACCCAGCGGGGGGGATTCTCCGGAGAGACCCAGTACTTC.

In its sample, this clone was seen once. The chain is built from TRBV6-6 and TRBJ1-6, with TRBD1 matching 9 bases. CDR1 and CDR2 from the germline V gene are MNHNY and SVGAGI (reference sequence). This CDR3 is built from 13 residues. V trimming: 8 bases; J trimming: 14 bases; junction bases outside the gene matches: 10. The CDR3 is CASLGQGVWSLHF. CDR3 in DNA: TGTGCCAGCCTGGGACAGGGTGTTTGGTCCCTCCACTTT.

The chain couples TRBV7-2 to TRBJ2-3, with 11 nucleotides matching TRBD2. CDR1 SGHTA and CDR2 FQGNSA come from the germline V gene. The CDR3 is made up of 17 amino acids. V lost 5 bases and J lost 0; bases outside the gene matches: 7. The CDR3 DNA follows: TGTGCCAGCAGCCCAGGACTAGCGGGCACTAGCACAGATACGCAGTATTTT. Encoded protein: CASSPGLAGTSTDTQYF. Combining the CDR3 with reference TRBV7-2 and TRBJ2-3 gives the whole variable domain GAGVSQSPSNKVTEKGKDVELRCDPISGHTALYWYRQSLGQGLEFLIYFQGNSAPDKSGLPSDRFSAERTGGSVSTLTIQRTQQEDSAVYLCASSPGLAGTSTDTQYFGPGTRLTVL.

This clone was detected only a few times. The CDR3 region is CASSESSVSSYEQYF. DNA for the CDR3: TGTGCCAGCAGTGAATCTAGCGTAAGCTCCTACGAGCAGTACTTC. The chain recombines TRBV2 with TRBJ2-7; weak D call: TRBD2 (6 bases). V was shortened by 2 bases and J by 0 bases, with 11 bases between the two germline ends. This CDR3 contains 15 residues. The germline V gene has CDR1 SNHLY and CDR2 FYNNEI.

V is TRBV6-6 and J is TRBJ2-7, with D possibly being TRBD1 (5 bases). V lost 2 bases, J lost 4 bases, and 9 bases lay in between. The CDR3 runs to 13 residues. CDR1 and CDR2 (germline): MNHNY, SVGAGI (reference sequence). Here the CDR3 DNA reads TGTGCCAGCAGTTACGACAGAATGTACGAGCAGTACTTC. Amino acid sequence: CASSYDRMYEQYF.

The gene calls are TRBV5-4 and TRBJ2-5, with D possibly TRBD1 on 5 matching bases. The V and J ends lost 4 bases and 0 bases respectively, with 10 bases between them. Germline CDR1 reads SGHNT; CDR2 reads YYREEE (reference sequence). The CDR3 has 14 amino acids. CDR3 sequence: CASSQTEHQETQYF. In DNA form, the CDR3 reads TGTGCCAGCAGCCAGACAGAACACCAAGAGACCCAGTACTTC. Full variable domain (remainder filled in from reference TRBV5-4 and TRBJ2-5): ETGVTQSPTHLIKTRGQQVTLRCSSQSGHNTVSWYQQALGQGPQFIFQYYREEENGRGNFPPRFSGLQFPNYSSELNVNALELDDSALYLCASSQTEHQETQYFGPGTRLLVL.

The table lists this clone with a count of one. The chain employs TRBV10-3 and TRBJ2-2; D may be TRBD1 (6 bases). The CDR3 has 14 amino acids. V lost 8 bases, J lost 3 bases, and 13 bases lay in between. Per germline, CDR1 ENHRY and CDR2 SYGVKD. The CDR3 protein is CAISPGADTGELFF. The CDR3 coding sequence is TGTGCCATCTCACCAGGGGCGGACACCGGGGAGCTGTTTTTT.

The gene calls are TRBV6-5 and TRBJ2-7; D might be TRBD2 (5 bases). Between the trimmed V and J ends, which lost 10 bases and 2 bases, there was a span of 12 bases. Germline V gene data show CDR1 as MNHEY and CDR2 as SVGAGI. This CDR3 comprises 12 residues. CDR3 sequence reads: CAIGEGPYEQYF. The CDR3 nucleotides read TGTGCCATCGGTGAGGGTCCCTACGAGCAGTACTTC.

The chain couples TRBV7-6 to TRBJ1-1; D might be TRBD1 (5 bases). Germline values: CDR1 SGHVS, CDR2 FNYEAQ. Between the trimmed V and J ends, which lost 1 base and 1 base, there was a span of 10 bases. This CDR3 is 15 amino acids long. CDR3 in amino acids: CASSLGSGQNTEAFF. The CDR3 nucleotides are TGTGCCAGCAGCTTAGGGTCAGGGCAGAACACTGAAGCTTTCTTT. Full variable domain (outside the CDR3, taken from reference TRBV7-6 and TRBJ1-1): GAGVSQSPRYKVTKRGQDVALRCDPISGHVSLYWYRQALGQGPEFLTYFNYEAQQDKSGLPNDRFSAERPEGSISTLTIQRTEQRDSAMYRCASSLGSGQNTEAFFGQGTRLTVV.

The chain links TRBV7-9 to TRBJ2-1, with D possibly being TRBD1 (6 bases). The CDR3 spans 13 residues. Germline CDR1 is SEHNR and CDR2 is FQNEAQ (reference sequence). Trimming left V 11 bases short and J 0 bases short, with 11 bases between. CDR3 in DNA: TGTGCCGGAACAGGGAGCTCCTACAATGAGCAGTTCTTC. It specifies CAGTGSSYNEQFF.